These T cell receptor beta chains were read from a single sample in a study of blood T cell repertoires in COVID-19. TCRdb keeps only in-frame clones here, not all; method: immunoSEQ multiplex PCR. The table has more than 300,000 clones, more than 75% seen once. Sequencing was performed on peripheral blood. These receptors were obtained from a woman aged 30 to 39 with COVID-19, enrolled during active disease. Each CDR3 is given with its conserved first and last residue. D genes are given only for firm matches. Clone size is stated in some rows and not others, as once, few, many or a class when expanded.

TRBV10-2	TRBJ1-1	.	TRBD1	CASSEGTGGRDTEAFF	TGCGCCAGCAGTGAGGGTACAGGGGGGCGGGACACTGAAGCTTTCTTT
TRBV16	TRBJ2-7	.	TRBD1	CASSQSYYRGYEQYF	TGTGCCAGCAGCCAATCGTACTACAGGGGGTACGAGCAGTACTTC
TRBV5-1	TRBJ2-2	.	.	CASSPDEGATGELFF	TGCGCCAGCAGCCCGGATGAAGGGGCCACCGGGGAGCTGTTTTTT
TRBV27	TRBJ2-4	.	.	CASSLGGRRAKNIQYF	TGTGCCAGCAGTCTAGGAGGGCGGAGAGCCAAAAACATTCAGTACTTC
TRBV11-3	TRBJ2-2	.	TRBD1	CASSHQRQGELTGELFF	TGTGCCAGCAGTCATCAGCGACAGGGAGAATTAACCGGGGAGCTGTTTTTT
TRBV2	TRBJ2-5	.	.	CASSALAIQETQYF	TGTGCCAGCAGTGCCCTAGCGATCCAAGAGACCCAGTACTTC
TRBV24-1	TRBJ2-3	.	.	CATSDVVRGDTQYF	TGTGCCACCAGTGATGTGGTTAGAGGGGATACGCAGTATTTT
TRBV7-2	TRBJ1-5	once	.	CASSLQGGQPQHF	TGTGCCAGCAGCTTACAGGGTGGACAGCCCCAGCATTTT
TRBV4-3	TRBJ2-2	.	TRBD2	CASSQDRLAGVSGELFF	TGCGCCAGCAGCCAAGATAGGCTAGCGGGGGTCTCCGGGGAGCTGTTTTTT
TRBV9	TRBJ1-1	.	.	CASSAGTSNTEAFF	TGTGCCAGCAGCGCCGGGACATCGAACACTGAAGCTTTCTTT
TRBV11-3	TRBJ2-2	.	TRBD1	CASSLGGQVGDTGELFF	TGTGCCAGCAGCTTAGGGGGACAGGTCGGGGACACCGGGGAGCTGTTTTTT
TRBV10-2	TRBJ2-7	.	.	CASSDIGRSSYEQYF	TGCGCCAGCAGTGATATAGGGAGGTCCTCCTACGAGCAGTACTTC
TRBV28	TRBJ2-1	.	.	CASRGGRSSYNEQFF	TGTGCCAGCAGGGGGGGACGGAGCTCCTACAATGAGCAGTTCTTC
TRBV10-2	TRBJ2-2	.	TRBD2	CASSEIREGGTGELFF	TGCGCCAGCAGTGAGATTCGGGAGGGCGGGACCGGGGAGCTGTTTTTT